This T cell receptor beta chain appears in the sequencing data of a study of blood T cell repertoires in COVID-19. For the study at large: PBMCs, B-cell-depleted T cells, or T cells were the source of the cDNA or gDNA that made up the material.

Using immunoSEQ multiplex PCR, the repertoire was profiled, and TCRdb retains in-frame clones only, with some absent. Of roughly 150,000 clones listed, 76% are singletons. The V gene end was trimmed by 4 bases and the J gene end by 5 bases; junction bases not matched to a gene: 7. CDR3 length: 14 amino acids. Per germline, CDR1 LGHNA and CDR2 YNFKEQ. The sequencing input was peripheral blood. The sequence derives from a man in his 60s with acute or convalescent COVID-19. This chain connects TRBV4-2 to TRBJ2-7; 8 bases fit TRBD1. CDR3 loop: CASSPSGTGNEQYF. The CDR3 DNA follows: TGTGCCAGCAGCCCTTCCGGGACAGGTAACGAGCAGTACTTC.